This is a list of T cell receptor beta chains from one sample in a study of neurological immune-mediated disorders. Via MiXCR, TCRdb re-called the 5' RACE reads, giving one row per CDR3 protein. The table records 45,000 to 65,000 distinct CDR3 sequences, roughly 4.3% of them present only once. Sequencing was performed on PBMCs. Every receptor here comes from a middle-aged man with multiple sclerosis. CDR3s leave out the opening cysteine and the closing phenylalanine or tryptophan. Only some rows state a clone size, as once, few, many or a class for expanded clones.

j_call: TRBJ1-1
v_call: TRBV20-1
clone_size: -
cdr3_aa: SASGNIIEAF

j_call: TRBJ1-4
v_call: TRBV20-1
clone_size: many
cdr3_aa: SARDLDGGQEKLF

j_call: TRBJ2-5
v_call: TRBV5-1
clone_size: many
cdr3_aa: ASSLDGGAFETQY

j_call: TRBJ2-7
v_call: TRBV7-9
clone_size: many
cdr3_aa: ASSSGTSGNYYEQY

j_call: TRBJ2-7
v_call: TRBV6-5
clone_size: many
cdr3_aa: ASTQSDEQY

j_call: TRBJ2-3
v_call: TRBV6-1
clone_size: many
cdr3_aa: ASSASSGGGADTQY

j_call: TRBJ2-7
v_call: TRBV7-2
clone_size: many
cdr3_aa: ASSFSPVGEQY

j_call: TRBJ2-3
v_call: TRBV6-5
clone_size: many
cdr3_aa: ASSYSAGGFTDTQY

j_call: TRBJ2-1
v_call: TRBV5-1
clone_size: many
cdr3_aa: ASSLALSNEQF

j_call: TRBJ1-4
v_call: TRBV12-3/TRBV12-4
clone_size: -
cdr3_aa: ASSFSRGTNEKLF

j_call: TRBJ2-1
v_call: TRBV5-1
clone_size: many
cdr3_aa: ASSPGLAGELPYNEQF

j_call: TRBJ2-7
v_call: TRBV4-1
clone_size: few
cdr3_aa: ASSQDGLAGGRSLEQY

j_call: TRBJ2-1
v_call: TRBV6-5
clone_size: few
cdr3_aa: ASTAGSSSYNEQF

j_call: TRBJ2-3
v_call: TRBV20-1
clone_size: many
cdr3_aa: SARLAGMDTQY